The 23 T cell receptor beta chains in this list originate from one sample, sequenced in a study of blood T cell repertoires in COVID-19. Using immunoSEQ multiplex PCR, the repertoire was profiled, and TCRdb retains in-frame clones only, with some absent. The data show about 200,000 clones, around 80% seen once. Sequencing was done on a sample of PBMCs or T cells enriched from blood (not recorded which). All receptors come from a middle-aged man who had recovered from COVID-19.

This clone was picked up a small number of times. The chain carries TRBV19 and TRBJ1-5; possibly TRBD1 for D (6 bases). The germline V and J ends were trimmed by 4 bases and 4 bases, with 11 bases remaining between them. The CDR3 extends over 14 amino acids. The V gene's germline CDR1 is LNHDA and CDR2 SQIVND (reference sequence). The CDR3 is CASSKYRENQPQHF. CDR3 DNA sequence: TGTGCCAGTAGTAAGTACAGGGAGAATCAGCCCCAGCATTTT.

This chain joins TRBV5-8 and TRBJ2-7, with 10 bases matching TRBD1. Germline-derived CDR1 and CDR2 are SGHTS and YDEGEE. There are 14 residues in the CDR3. The V and J ends lost 4 bases and 3 bases, in that order; junction bases with no gene match: 4. CDR3 in amino acids: CASSPGQGIYEQYF. As DNA, the CDR3 is TGTGCCAGCAGCCCGGGACAGGGGATCTACGAGCAGTACTTC.

The table lists this clone with a few counts. This chain joins TRBV2 and TRBJ1-6; D is perhaps TRBD1 (6 bases). There are 15 residues in the CDR3. Germline lookup yields CDR1 SNHLY and CDR2 FYNNEI. Between the trimmed V and J ends, which lost 5 bases and 9 bases, there was a span of 17 bases. CDR3 in amino acids: CASSSGSPRGSPLHF. CDR3 DNA: TGTGCCAGCAGTTCAGGGTCCCCCAGGGGTTCACCCCTCCACTTT. Supplemented by reference TRBV2 and TRBJ1-6, the full variable domain reads EPEVTQTPSHQVTQMGQEVILRCVPISNHLYFYWYRQILGQKVEFLVSFYNNEISEKSEIFDDQFSVERPDGSNFTLKIRSTKLEDSAMYFCASSSGSPRGSPLHFGNGTRLTVT.

The chain has TRBV7-2 and TRBJ2-3; 8 bases are shared with TRBD2. Per germline, CDR1 SGHTA and CDR2 FQGNSA. This CDR3 spans 15 amino acids. The ends lost 3 bases at V and 1 base at J; junction bases unmatched: 3. The CDR3 reads CASSFYSGGTDTQYF. CDR3 DNA sequence: TGTGCCAGCAGCTTTTATAGCGGGGGCACAGATACGCAGTATTTT.

In this sample, this clone turned up a few times. J is TRBJ2-5 and V is TRBV7-2; 7 positions agree with TRBD1. Germline V gives CDR1 SGHTA, CDR2 FQGNSA. The CDR3 runs to 15 residues. The J segment lost 4 bases and the V segment lost 7 bases, leaving 12 bases of the junction unmatched. CDR3 residues: CASILRQGDTETQYF. The CDR3 DNA is TGTGCCAGCATCCTCCGACAGGGCGATACAGAGACCCAGTACTTC.

This chain uses TRBV4-1 with TRBJ1-5, with 8 bases identical to TRBD1. Germline lookup yields CDR1 MGHRA and CDR2 YSYEKL. Germline trimming cut 4 bases from V and 4 bases from J; bases unmatched to any gene: 6. The CDR3 runs 15 residues. The chain's CDR3 is CASSPGQGRNQPQHF. In DNA form, the CDR3 reads TGCGCCAGCAGCCCTGGACAGGGTCGGAATCAGCCCCAGCATTTT.

The chain employs TRBV3-1 (or the pseudogene TRBV3-2) and TRBJ2-3; D perhaps matches TRBD2 (5 bases). The CDR3 has 15 amino acids. The ends were cut back, 4 bases at V and 5 bases at J, with 16 bases in the middle. Germline V gene lookup returns CDR1 LGHDT and CDR2 YNNKEL (reference sequence). As DNA, the CDR3 is TGTGCCAGCAGCCCTCGGGTAGCGCAGCAAGATACGCAGTATTTT. It is translated as CASSPRVAQQDTQYF.

The chain couples TRBV11-2 to TRBJ2-1; 11 bases line up with TRBD2. Germline lookup yields CDR1 SGHAT and CDR2 FQNNGV. The length of the CDR3 is 13 residues. Trimming at V came to 8 bases and at J to 7 bases, leaving 4 bases not matched to a gene. The CDR3 DNA follows: TGTGCCAGCGGGACTAGCGGTAAAAATGAGCAGTTCTTC. It is translated as CASGTSGKNEQFF.

This chain uses TRBV7-8 with TRBJ2-2, with TRBD2 matching over 12 bases. V trimming: 5 bases; J trimming: 3 bases; junction bases outside the gene matches: 7. CDR1 is SGHVS and CDR2 is FQNEAQ in the germline V gene. The CDR3 has 17 amino acids. This chain's CDR3 is CASSPLAGGPDTGELFF. CDR3 DNA: TGTGCCAGCAGCCCTCTAGCGGGAGGGCCGGACACCGGGGAGCTGTTTTTT.

The count of this clone is one. CDR3 region: CASSYENIQYF. The CDR3 region has the DNA TGCGCCAGCAGCTATGAGAACATTCAGTACTTC. V is TRBV5-1 and J is TRBJ2-4, with unresolved D. The germline V gene encodes CDR1 SGHRS and CDR2 YFSETQ. V lost 3 bases and J 7 bases, leaving 5 bases between the germline ends. CDR3 length: 11 residues.

This chain links TRBV24-1 with TRBJ2-3; D may be TRBD2 (5 bases). V lost 5 bases and J lost 11, with 10 bases in between. CDR1 and CDR2 (germline): KGHDR, SFDVKD. The CDR3 consists of 11 residues. In DNA, the CDR3 is TGTGCCACCAGTGTAGAAGCGGAGCAGTATTTT. Translating gives CATSVEAEQYF.

A single count supports this clone. This chain connects TRBV2 to TRBJ2-1, with 11 bases identical to TRBD2. Germline V gives CDR1 SNHLY, CDR2 FYNNEI. This CDR3 has 15 residues. Trimming at V came to 5 bases and at J to 0 bases, leaving 0 bases not matched to a gene. This chain's CDR3 is CASSLAGGSYNEQFF. CDR3 nucleotides: TGTGCCAGCAGTCTAGCGGGAGGCTCCTACAATGAGCAGTTCTTC.

Comment on this clone: At one of its ends the junction is not consistent with the germline gene, which may arise from a read error. The V and J genes are TRBV30 and TRBJ1-1; D perhaps matches TRBD1 (5 bases). The CDR3 is 15 amino acids. Germline values: CDR1 GTSNPN, CDR2 SVGIG (reference sequence). The CDR3 spells CAWSPIGGVKTEAFF. In DNA, the CDR3 is TGTGCCTGGAGTCCCATCGGGGGGGTGAAGACTGAAGCTTTCTTT.

V usage is TRBV6-6 and J usage is TRBJ1-3; possibly TRBD1 for D (5 bases). Germline V lookup: CDR1 MNHNY, CDR2 SVGAGI (reference sequence). CDR3 size: 15 residues. V gave up 2 bases and J gave up 4 bases, with 12 bases separating them. The CDR3 nucleotides read TGTGCCAGCAGTTACACCTCCCCAGGGGGAAACACCATATATTTT. Amino acids: CASSYTSPGGNTIYF.

This sequence joins TRBV5-5 and TRBJ2-3, with D perhaps TRBD2 (5 bases). The CDR3 extends over 16 amino acids. Germline CDR1 is SGHKS and CDR2 is YYEKEE (reference sequence). The V and J ends lost 0 bases and 1 base respectively, with 12 bases between them. The CDR3, as DNA: TGTGCCAGCAGCTTGGGACCCACTAGGGGCACAGATACGCAGTATTTT. Residues: CASSLGPTRGTDTQYF. The full variable domain, in which reference TRBV5-5 and TRBJ2-3 provide the parts outside the CDR3, is DAGVTQSPTHLIKTRGQQVTLRCSPISGHKSVSWYQQVLGQGPQFIFQYYEKEERGRGNFPDRFSARQFPNYSSELNVNALLLGDSALYLCASSLGPTRGTDTQYFGPGTRLTVL.

In this sample, this clone turned up once. The chain couples TRBV18 to TRBJ2-2, with a possible D match to TRBD2 (7 bases). The germline V gene has CDR1 KGHSH and CDR2 LQKENI. Trimming stripped 6 bases from V and 4 bases from J, with 21 bases between. The CDR3 runs 17 residues. The CDR3: CASSPSGTPRGTGELFF. The CDR3 DNA is TGTGCCAGCTCGCCGAGCGGGACACCGCGAGGCACCGGGGAGCTGTTTTTT.

V gene TRBV19 combines with J gene TRBJ1-1; D is possibly TRBD1 (5 bases). V dropped 4 bases and J dropped 6 bases, with 18 bases sitting between them. The CDR3 extends over 15 amino acids. Germline V lookup: CDR1 LNHDA, CDR2 SQIVND (reference sequence). CDR3 coding DNA: TGTGCCAGTAGTAAGCCCAGGGAGGGCGGCGCTGAAGCTTTCTTT. Amino acid sequence: CASSKPREGGAEAFF. Combining the CDR3 with reference TRBV19 and TRBJ1-1 gives the whole variable domain DGGITQSPKYLFRKEGQNVTLSCEQNLNHDAMYWYRQDPGQGLRLIYYSQIVNDFQKGDIAEGYSVSREKKESFPLTVTSAQKNPTAFYLCASSKPREGGAEAFFGQGTRLTVV.

The V gene is TRBV6-5, the J gene TRBJ2-7; 9 bases align to TRBD1. V lost 2 bases and J lost 6; bases outside the gene matches: 5. The CDR3 consists of 14 residues. Germline V gene data show CDR1 as MNHEY and CDR2 as SVGAGI. CDR3 in DNA: TGTGCCAGCAGTTACCGGGACAGGGCTCCCGAGCAGTACTTC. Its protein product is CASSYRDRAPEQYF.

V gene TRBV6-2 or TRBV6-3 combines with J gene TRBJ1-1; 9 nucleotides align to TRBD1. Unmatched junction bases numbered 5, after V lost 0 bases and J lost 6 bases. Germline CDR1 reads MNHEY; CDR2 reads SVGEGT. This CDR3 region has 15 residues. CDR3 DNA sequence: TGTGCCAGCAGTTACTCGGGGACAGGGTTGCCTGAAGCTTTCTTT. Encoded protein: CASSYSGTGLPEAFF.

This clone was seen a few times. The V and J genes are TRBV5-4 and TRBJ2-2; 7 bases line up with TRBD1. CDR3 length equals 16 residues. CDR1 SGHNT and CDR2 YYREEE come from the germline V gene (reference sequence). With 3 bases clipped from V and 3 bases from J, the junction kept 8 bases outside the gene matches. This CDR3 reads CASSSGGQGDTGELFF. The CDR3 bases are TGTGCCAGCAGCTCCGGCGGTCAGGGGGACACCGGGGAGCTGTTTTTT.

The chain joins TRBV19 to TRBJ1-2; 11 nucleotides line up with TRBD1. This CDR3 is 16 amino acids long. The germline V gene encodes CDR1 LNHDA and CDR2 SQIVND (reference sequence). With 5 bases clipped from V and 6 bases from J, the junction kept 11 bases outside the gene matches. CDR3 loop: CASSPFRTGGSDGYTF. The CDR3 DNA follows: TGTGCCAGTAGTCCCTTCCGGACAGGGGGCAGTGATGGCTACACCTTC.

The chain employs TRBV6-2 or TRBV6-3 and TRBJ2-3, with 8 bases aligning to TRBD2. CDR1 is MNHEY and CDR2 is SVGEGT in the germline V gene. The J segment lost 3 bases and the V segment lost 5 bases, leaving 7 bases of the junction unmatched. This CDR3 has 15 amino acids. The CDR3 is CASSLAGGRTDTQYF. The CDR3 DNA follows: TGTGCCAGCAGTCTGGCGGGGGGCCGAACAGATACGCAGTATTTT.

The V and J genes are TRBV29-1 and TRBJ1-5; D possibly corresponds to TRBD1 (5 bases). Germline CDR1 reads SQVTM; CDR2 reads ANQGSEA. This CDR3 contains 14 residues. V was clipped by 4 bases and J by 2 bases, with 12 bases between them. CDR3 sequence: CSVVSGGGNQPQHF. The CDR3 bases are TGCAGCGTTGTGTCCGGGGGAGGCAATCAGCCCCAGCATTTT.